This T cell receptor (beta chain) was sequenced during a study of T cells in Graves' hyperthyroidism and ophthalmopathy. Study-level background: Peripheral blood samples were taken at initial diagnosis, prior to any treatment.

Germline trimming cut 5 bases from V and 5 bases from J; bases unmatched to any gene: 12. Germline CDR1 reads MGHDK; CDR2 reads SYGVNS. The CDR3 is 16 residues long. Amplification of TCR beta CDR3 regions was performed using RNA transcripts as template. The TCR CDR3 was amplified in a first-round RT-PCR using the HTBI primer set. MiXCR, applied by TCRdb to the multiplex PCR reads, yields one record per CDR3 protein. The data contain some 550,000 distinct CDR3 sequences, more than 15% of them singletons. Investigators excluded patients with uncontrolled infection, other autoimmune disease, pregnancy or lactation.

Sequenced material: blood. The genes are TRBV25-1 and TRBJ2-7, with 10 bases that match TRBD2. This receptor was identified in a woman aged 40 to 55 with Graves' ophthalmopathy. The CDR3 loop reads CASSKASGSLVHEQYF. The CDR3 DNA follows: TGTGCCAGCAGTAAAGCTAGCGGGAGTTTGGTCCACGAGCAGTACTTC.